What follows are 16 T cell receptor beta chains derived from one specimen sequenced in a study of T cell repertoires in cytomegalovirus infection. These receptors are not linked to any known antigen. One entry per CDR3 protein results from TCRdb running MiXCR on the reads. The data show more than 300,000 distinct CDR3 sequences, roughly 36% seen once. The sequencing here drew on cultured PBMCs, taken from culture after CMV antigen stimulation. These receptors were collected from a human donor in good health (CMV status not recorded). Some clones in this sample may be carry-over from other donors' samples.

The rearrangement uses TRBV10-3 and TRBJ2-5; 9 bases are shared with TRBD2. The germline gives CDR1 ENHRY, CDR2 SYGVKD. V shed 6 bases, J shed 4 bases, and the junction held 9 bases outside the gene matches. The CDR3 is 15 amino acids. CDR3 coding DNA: TGTGCCATCAGCTCGGGACTAGCTGATTTAGAGACCCAGTACTTC. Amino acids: CAISSGLADLETQYF.

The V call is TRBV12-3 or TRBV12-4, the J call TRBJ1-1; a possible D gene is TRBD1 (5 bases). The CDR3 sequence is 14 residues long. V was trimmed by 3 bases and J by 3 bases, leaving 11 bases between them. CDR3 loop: CASSFGGLDTEAFF. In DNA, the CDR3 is TGTGCCAGCAGTTTCGGGGGTTTAGACACTGAAGCTTTCTTT.

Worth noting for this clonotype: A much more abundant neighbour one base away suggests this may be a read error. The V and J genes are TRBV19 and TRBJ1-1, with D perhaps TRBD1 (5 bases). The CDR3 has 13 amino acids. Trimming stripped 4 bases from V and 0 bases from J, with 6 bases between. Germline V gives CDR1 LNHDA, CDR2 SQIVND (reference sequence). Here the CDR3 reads CASSKTVNTEAFF. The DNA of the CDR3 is TGTGCCAGTAGTAAGACAGTGAACACTGAAGCTTTCTTT. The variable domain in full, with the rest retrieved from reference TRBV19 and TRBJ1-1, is DGGITQSPKYLFRKEGQNVTLSCEQNLNHDAMYWYRQDPGQGLRLIYYSQIVNDFQKGDIAEGYSVSREKKESFPLTVTSAQKNPTAFYLCASSKTVNTEAFFGQGTRLTVV.

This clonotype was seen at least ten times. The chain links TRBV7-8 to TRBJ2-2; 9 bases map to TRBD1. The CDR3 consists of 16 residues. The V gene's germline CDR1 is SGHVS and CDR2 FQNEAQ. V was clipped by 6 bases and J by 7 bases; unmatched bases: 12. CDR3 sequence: CASRRPGQGGIGELFF. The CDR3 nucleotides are TGTGCCAGCAGAAGACCGGGACAGGGTGGAATCGGGGAGCTGTTTTTT.

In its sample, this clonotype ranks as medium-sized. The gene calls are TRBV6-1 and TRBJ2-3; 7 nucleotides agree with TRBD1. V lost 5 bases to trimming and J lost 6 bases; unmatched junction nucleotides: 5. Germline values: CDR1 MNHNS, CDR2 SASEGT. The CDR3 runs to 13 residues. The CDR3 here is CASSSPQGDTQYF. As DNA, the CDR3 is TGTGCCAGCAGTTCCCCACAGGGGGATACGCAGTATTTT.

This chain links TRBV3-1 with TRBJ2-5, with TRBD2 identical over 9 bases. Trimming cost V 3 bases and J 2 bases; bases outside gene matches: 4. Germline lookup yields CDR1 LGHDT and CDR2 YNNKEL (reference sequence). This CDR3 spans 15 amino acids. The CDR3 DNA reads TGTGCCAGCAGCCAGTCGGGACTAGCACAAGAGACCCAGTACTTC. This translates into CASSQSGLAQETQYF.

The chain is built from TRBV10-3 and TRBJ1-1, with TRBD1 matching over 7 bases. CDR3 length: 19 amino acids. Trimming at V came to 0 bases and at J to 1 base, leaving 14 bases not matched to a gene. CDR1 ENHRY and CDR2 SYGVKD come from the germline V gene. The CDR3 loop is CAISESTLQTGKGNTEAFF. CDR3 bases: TGTGCCATCAGTGAGTCGACCCTTCAGACAGGGAAGGGGAACACTGAAGCTTTCTTT.

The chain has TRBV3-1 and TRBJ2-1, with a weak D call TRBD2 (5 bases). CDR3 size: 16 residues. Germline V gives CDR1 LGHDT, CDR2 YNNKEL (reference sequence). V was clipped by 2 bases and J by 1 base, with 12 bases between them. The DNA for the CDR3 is TGTGCCAGCAGCCAAAGGGCGGGTCGTTCCTACAATGAGCAGTTCTTC. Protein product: CASSQRAGRSYNEQFF.

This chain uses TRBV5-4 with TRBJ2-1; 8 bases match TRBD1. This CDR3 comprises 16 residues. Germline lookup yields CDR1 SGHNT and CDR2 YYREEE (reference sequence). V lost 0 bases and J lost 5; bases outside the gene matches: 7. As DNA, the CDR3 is TGTGCCAGCAGCTTGGGGACCGGACAGGGCAACAATGAGCAGTTCTTC. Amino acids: CASSLGTGQGNNEQFF. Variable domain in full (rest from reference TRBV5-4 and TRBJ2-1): ETGVTQSPTHLIKTRGQQVTLRCSSQSGHNTVSWYQQALGQGPQFIFQYYREEENGRGNFPPRFSGLQFPNYSSELNVNALELDDSALYLCASSLGTGQGNNEQFFGPGTRLTVL.

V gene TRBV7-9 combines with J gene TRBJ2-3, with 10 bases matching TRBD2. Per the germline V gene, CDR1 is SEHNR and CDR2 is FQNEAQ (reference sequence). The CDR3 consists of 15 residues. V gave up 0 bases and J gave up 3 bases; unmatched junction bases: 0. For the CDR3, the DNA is TGTGCCAGCAGCTTAGCTAGCGGGAGGACAGATACGCAGTATTTT. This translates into CASSLASGRTDTQYF.

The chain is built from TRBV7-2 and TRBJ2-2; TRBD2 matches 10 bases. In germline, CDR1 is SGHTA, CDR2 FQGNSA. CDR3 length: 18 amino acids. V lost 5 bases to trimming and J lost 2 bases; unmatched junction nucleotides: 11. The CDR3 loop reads CASSLKDGLAANTGELFF. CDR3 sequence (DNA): TGTGCCAGCAGCCTTAAAGATGGACTAGCGGCTAACACCGGGGAGCTGTTTTTT.

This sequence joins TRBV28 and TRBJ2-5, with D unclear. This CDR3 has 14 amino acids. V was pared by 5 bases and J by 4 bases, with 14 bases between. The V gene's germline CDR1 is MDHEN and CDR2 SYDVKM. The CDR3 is CASSVTVGRETQYF. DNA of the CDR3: TGTGCCAGCAGTGTAACGGTTGGGCGAGAGACCCAGTACTTC.

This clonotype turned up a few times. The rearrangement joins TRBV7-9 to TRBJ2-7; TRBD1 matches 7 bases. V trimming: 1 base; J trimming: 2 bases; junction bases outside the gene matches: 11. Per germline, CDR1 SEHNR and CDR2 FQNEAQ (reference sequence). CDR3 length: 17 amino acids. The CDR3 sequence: CASSLEWPGTATYEQYF. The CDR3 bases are TGTGCCAGCAGCTTAGAATGGCCCGGGACAGCTACCTACGAGCAGTACTTC.

CDR3 nucleotide sequence: TGTGCCAGCAGCTCTCCTGGGGGCACGGGCGGCTACACCTTC. It encodes CASSSPGGTGGYTF. The gene calls are TRBV11-3 and TRBJ1-2, with D possibly matching TRBD1 (6 bases). The germline gives CDR1 SGHNT, CDR2 YENEEA. Trimming pared 4 bases from V and 8 bases from J, leaving 17 bases between. The CDR3 covers 14 residues.

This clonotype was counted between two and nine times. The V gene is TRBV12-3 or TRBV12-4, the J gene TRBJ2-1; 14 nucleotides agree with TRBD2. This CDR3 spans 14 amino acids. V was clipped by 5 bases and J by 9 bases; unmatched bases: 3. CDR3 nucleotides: TGTGCCAGCAGTCCGGGACTAGCGGGAGTTGAGCAGTTCTTC. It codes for CASSPGLAGVEQFF.

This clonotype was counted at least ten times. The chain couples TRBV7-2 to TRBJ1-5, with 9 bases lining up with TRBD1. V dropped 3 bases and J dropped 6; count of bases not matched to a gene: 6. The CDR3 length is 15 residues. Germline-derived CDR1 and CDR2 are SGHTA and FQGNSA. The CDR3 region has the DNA TGTGCCAGCAGCTTGGGGACAGGGTTTGCTCAGCCCCAGCATTTT. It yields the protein CASSLGTGFAQPQHF.